This is a list of T cell receptor beta chains from one sample in a study of tumor-infiltrating lymphocytes in primary liver carcinoma. One entry per CDR3 protein results from TCRdb running MiXCR on the multiplex PCR reads. The sample holds tens of thousands of distinct CDR3 sequences, around 75% seen once. The sample was tumor-adjacent normal liver tissue. The receptors come from a woman younger than 45 with primary liver carcinoma and hepatitis B virus infection. CDR3s include the opening cysteine and the closing phenylalanine or tryptophan.

J: TRBJ2-7; V: TRBV9; CDR3: CASSVGISYEQYF
J: TRBJ2-5; V: TRBV12-3/TRBV12-4; CDR3: CGTRSGSIETQYF
J: TRBJ1-5; V: TRBV12-3/TRBV12-4; CDR3: CASSSLVHPPRHF
J: TRBJ2-3; V: TRBV7-8; CDR3: CASSLGAGGTGDTHYF
J: TRBJ1-2; V: TRBV12-3/TRBV12-4; CDR3: CASNFGTLYGYTF
J: TRBJ2-2; V: TRBV10-1; CDR3: CASSSGSGPGELFF
J: TRBJ2-6; V: TRBV12-3/TRBV12-4; CDR3: CASSLKGRTGVRSGANVLTF
J: TRBJ2-1; V: TRBV12-5; CDR3: CASGGDSNQQIF
J: TRBJ2-5; V: TRBV6-1; CDR3: CTSSEGEKQETQYF
J: TRBJ2-3; V: TRBV6-1; CDR3: CASSGKIARGADTQYF
J: TRBJ2-3; V: TRBV7-3; CDR3: CASSPRRLAGNTDTQYF
J: TRBJ1-1; V: TRBV19; CDR3: CASSILTASNTEAFF
J: TRBJ1-2; V: TRBV28; CDR3: CASSSGTYRGYTF
J: TRBJ2-2; V: TRBV11-3; CDR3: CASGSTGTGKLFF
J: TRBJ2-1; V: TRBV15; CDR3: CATSGDYRSSYNEQLF
J: TRBJ1-5; V: TRBV7-9; CDR3: CASSRDREGNQPQHF
J: TRBJ1-5; V: TRBV4-3; CDR3: CASSQDPASQPQHF
J: TRBJ1-5; V: TRBV13; CDR3: CASSLVEGNLPQHF
J: TRBJ2-2; V: TRBV6-6; CDR3: CASCYTQGVGGELLF
J: TRBJ2-1; V: TRBV6-5; CDR3: CASRVTSRRQNEQFF
J: TRBJ2-1; V: TRBV11-3; CDR3: CASSRLAGGEYEHFF
J: TRBJ2-3; V: TRBV12-3/TRBV12-4; CDR3: CDSSLVGGGPDTQYF
J: TRBJ1-6; V: TRBV6-2/TRBV6-3; CDR3: CVSSYSGRPNSPLHF
J: TRBJ1-1; V: TRBV12-3/TRBV12-4; CDR3: CASSSALQQGTAFF
J: TRBJ2-3; V: TRBV11-2; CDR3: CASSRTASTDTLYF
J: TRBJ2-3; V: TRBV11-2; CDR3: CASNPQTHKDTKYF
J: TRBJ2-7; V: TRBV11-2; CDR3: CASSPGYGLAGTYEQYF
J: TRBJ1-2; V: TRBV11-2; CDR3: CASTQGGGGGYTF
J: TRBJ2-7; V: TRBV25-1; CDR3: CASSPGGSRTEQYF
J: TRBJ1-2; V: TRBV28; CDR3: CANSLGDKPAYGYTF
J: TRBJ2-1; V: TRBV6-5; CDR3: CASRNREYIDQFF
J: TRBJ1-3; V: TRBV4-1; CDR3: CASGHLTAGNTIYF
J: TRBJ2-1; V: TRBV7-9; CDR3: CASSLDAEEQFF
J: TRBJ2-7; V: TRBV4-2; CDR3: CAGSQYWTGSYEQYF
J: TRBJ1-6; V: TRBV28; CDR3: CTSSFFHRGSSPLHF
J: TRBJ2-6; V: TRBV6-6; CDR3: CASKLGGANVLTF
J: TRBJ2-4; V: TRBV11-2; CDR3: CASSLDPVPSGSWDIQYF
J: TRBJ2-7; V: TRBV6-1; CDR3: CASTPRQGGYEQYF
J: TRBJ1-1; V: TRBV12-3/TRBV12-4; CDR3: CASRGHKNTEAFF
J: TRBJ2-7; V: TRBV11-1; CDR3: CVNSLGYLREQYF
J: TRBJ1-6; V: TRBV12-3/TRBV12-4; CDR3: CAGSRQGHSLLHF
J: TRBJ2-7; V: TRBV12-3/TRBV12-4; CDR3: CANSSGGTSLYEQYF
J: TRBJ2-5; V: TRBV11-2; CDR3: CTSIFLTTAAETRYF
J: TRBJ2-2; V: TRBV6-5; CDR3: CVRRWTSARGTGELVF
J: TRBJ2-1; V: TRBV12-3/TRBV12-4; CDR3: CASSLVAEYNEQFF